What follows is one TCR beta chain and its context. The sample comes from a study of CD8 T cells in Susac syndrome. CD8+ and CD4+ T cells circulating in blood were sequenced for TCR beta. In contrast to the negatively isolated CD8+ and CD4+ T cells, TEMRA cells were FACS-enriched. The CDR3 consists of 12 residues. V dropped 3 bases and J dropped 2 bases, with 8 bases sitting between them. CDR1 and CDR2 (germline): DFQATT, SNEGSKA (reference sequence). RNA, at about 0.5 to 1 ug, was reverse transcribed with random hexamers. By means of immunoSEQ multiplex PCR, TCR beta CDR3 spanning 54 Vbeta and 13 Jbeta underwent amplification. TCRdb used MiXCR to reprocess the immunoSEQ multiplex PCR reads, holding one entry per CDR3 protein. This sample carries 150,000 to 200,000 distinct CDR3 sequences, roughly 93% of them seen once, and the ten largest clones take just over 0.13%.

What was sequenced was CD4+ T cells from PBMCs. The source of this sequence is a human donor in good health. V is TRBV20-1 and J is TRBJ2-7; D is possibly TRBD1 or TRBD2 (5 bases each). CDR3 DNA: TGCAGTGCTAGGGGACGGGCCTACGAGCAGTACTTC. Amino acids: CSARGRAYEQYF.